The 29 T cell receptor beta chains reported below all come from one sample, sequenced in a study of blood T cell repertoires in COVID-19 (dated by TCRdb to 2020 to 2022). Libraries were made using the immunoSEQ multiplex PCR assay. TCRdb provides this immuneACCESS table in a form limited to in-frame rearrangements. Some clones are lacking; in checked studies, under half of them reflect an unresolved V gene, and why the rest are absent is not known. This sample comprises fewer than 500,000 clones, roughly 77% of them detected only once. The ten most abundant clones make up more than 1% of the sample. The sequenced sample was peripheral blood. These receptors were obtained from a human donor with acute or convalescent COVID-19. The donor label of this sample is uncertain.

V gene TRBV12-2 combines with J gene TRBJ2-4; TRBD2, as called in the table, went unchecked against the DNA. TRBV12-2 is designated a pseudogene. CDR3 size: 19 residues. CDR3 DNA sequence: TGTGCAAGTCGCTTAGCGTCGTCTAGCGGGAGTTGCGACAAAAACATTCAGTACTTC. Translation: CASRLASSSGSCDKNIQYF.

This clone has more than one count but fewer than ten. The V and J genes are TRBV7-8 and TRBJ1-5, with a weak D call TRBD1 (5 bases). The germline CDR1 and CDR2 sequences are SGHVS and FQNEAQ. The CDR3 totals 16 residues. V was shortened by 5 bases and J by 4 bases, with 18 bases between the two germline ends. Here the CDR3 reads CASSPQGVLRNQPQHF. CDR3 sequence (DNA): TGTGCCAGCAGCCCCCAAGGGGTCTTAAGGAATCAGCCCCAGCATTTT.

The CDR3 region is CASSPLSGHEQYF. In DNA form, the CDR3 reads TGTGCCAGCAGCCCGCTGAGCGGCCACGAGCAGTACTTC. The rearrangement uses TRBV3-1 (or the pseudogene TRBV3-2) and TRBJ2-7; weak D call: TRBD2 (5 bases). Trimming cost V 4 bases and J 5 bases, with 12 bases left between them. CDR3 length equals 13 residues. Germline V gene lookup returns CDR1 LGHDT and CDR2 YNNKEL (reference sequence).

This chain connects TRBV5-1 to TRBJ2-3; 12 bases are shared with TRBD2. The CDR3 has 19 residues. Germline-derived CDR1 and CDR2 are SGHRS and YFSETQ. With 1 base clipped from V and 1 base from J, the junction kept 10 bases outside the gene matches. This chain's CDR3 is CASSLYGTSGPQGTDTQYF. DNA of the CDR3: TGCGCCAGCAGCTTGTACGGGACTAGCGGGCCCCAAGGCACAGATACGCAGTATTTT.

The V call is TRBV5-6, the J call TRBJ1-2; D perhaps matches TRBD1 (6 bases). Deletions cut 1 base from V and 2 bases from J, with 12 bases between. Germline V gene sequence: CDR1 SGHDT, CDR2 YYEEEE. CDR3 size: 15 residues. CDR3 sequence reads: CASSLWAGANYGYTF. The CDR3, as DNA: TGTGCCAGCAGCTTGTGGGCAGGGGCCAACTATGGCTACACCTTC.

This clone was found once. The genes are TRBV4-1 and TRBJ2-3; D not resolved. This CDR3 spans 18 amino acids. Trimming removed 3 bases from V and 1 base from J, with 20 bases in between. Germline CDR1 and CDR2: MGHRA and YSYEKL. The chain's CDR3 is CASSQGARSSGRTDTQYF. As DNA, the CDR3 is TGCGCCAGCAGCCAGGGTGCTAGAAGTTCTGGTCGCACAGATACGCAGTATTTT.

DNA for the CDR3: TGTGCCAGCAGCTCGTGGACAGACCAAGAGACCCAGTACTTC. Its translation: CASSSWTDQETQYF. This rearrangement joins TRBV5-4 to TRBJ2-5, with D perhaps TRBD1 (6 bases). V gave up 3 bases and J gave up 0 bases, with 9 bases separating them. Germline assignment: CDR1 SGHNT and CDR2 YYREEE (reference sequence). The CDR3 is 14 amino acids.

The chain recombines TRBV12-5 with TRBJ1-2; TRBD1 agrees at 7 bases. Looked up from germline, CDR1 is LGHNT and CDR2 is FRNRAP. There are 13 residues in the CDR3. With 4 bases clipped from V and 4 bases from J, the junction kept 3 bases outside the gene matches. The CDR3 DNA reads as TGTGCTAGTGGTTCCGGGACAGCCTATGGCTACACCTTC. Translation: CASGSGTAYGYTF.

Written as DNA, the CDR3 is TGCAGCGTTGGCTGGCGGGGGCTCACAGATACGCAGTATTTT. Amino acid sequence: CSVGWRGLTDTQYF. The genes are TRBV29-1 and TRBJ2-3; the D gene is possibly TRBD2 (7 bases). The CDR3 loop spans 14 amino acids. Trimming removed 4 bases at V and 2 bases at J, with 13 bases between. Germline V gene data show CDR1 as SQVTM and CDR2 as ANQGSEA.

The gene calls are TRBV27 and TRBJ2-1; D may be TRBD2 (6 bases). Trimming left V 4 bases short and J 8 bases short, with 18 bases between. CDR1 and CDR2 from the germline V gene are MNHEY and SMNVEV (reference sequence). This CDR3 region has 15 residues. DNA for the CDR3: TGTGCCAGCAGTTCGGACGGACTACAATTGGATGAGCAGTTCTTC. This codes for CASSSDGLQLDEQFF.

This chain joins TRBV5-4 and TRBJ2-1; the D gene is possibly TRBD1 (6 bases). With 4 bases removed from V and 3 bases from J, the gap between germline ends came to 8 bases. The CDR3 has 13 amino acids. CDR1 is SGHNT and CDR2 is YYREEE in the germline V gene (reference sequence). CDR3 bases: TGTGCCAGCAGCGCGGACAGCTACAATGAGCAGTTCTTC. Translation: CASSADSYNEQFF.

The chain carries TRBV18 and TRBJ2-7, with 10 bases identical to TRBD1. J was trimmed by 2 bases and V by 5 bases; bases with no gene match: 6. Germline CDR1 reads KGHSH; CDR2 reads LQKENI. There are 15 residues in the CDR3. The CDR3 region is CASSTSGTGAYEQYF. The CDR3 coding sequence is TGTGCCAGCTCAACTTCCGGGACAGGGGCCTACGAGCAGTACTTC.

The J gene is TRBJ2-3, the V gene TRBV7-9; D is undetermined. In germline, CDR1 is SEHNR, CDR2 FQNEAQ (reference sequence). CDR3 length: 13 amino acids. The ends were cut back, 4 bases at V and 5 bases at J, with 10 bases in the middle. The chain's CDR3 is CASSSRTGDTQYF. The CDR3 coding sequence is TGTGCCAGCAGCTCCCGAACGGGAGATACGCAGTATTTT. Full variable domain (remainder filled in from reference TRBV7-9 and TRBJ2-3): DTGVSQNPRHKITKRGQNVTFRCDPISEHNRLYWYRQTLGQGPEFLTYFQNEAQLEKSRLLSDRFSAERPKGSFSTLEIQRTEQGDSAMYLCASSSRTGDTQYFGPGTRLTVL.

The genes are TRBV29-1 and TRBJ1-1; weak D call: TRBD1 (6 bases). The CDR3 consists of 12 residues. The V and J ends lost 7 bases and 3 bases respectively, with 12 bases between them. Germline values: CDR1 SQVTM, CDR2 ANQGSEA. Here the CDR3 DNA reads TGCAGCGCAAGACAGGTTGACACTGAAGCTTTCTTT. It translates to CSARQVDTEAFF.

V and J are TRBV7-9 and TRBJ1-1; 7 bases are shared with TRBD1. The CDR3 spans 13 residues. CDR1 and CDR2 (germline): SEHNR, FQNEAQ (reference sequence). The V and J ends lost 5 bases and 4 bases, in that order; junction bases with no gene match: 4. The CDR3 here is CASSLDRVTEAFF. The CDR3, as DNA: TGTGCCAGCAGCCTAGACAGGGTCACTGAAGCTTTCTTT.

The rearrangement links TRBV2 to TRBJ2-3, with TRBD2 matching over 9 bases. After removal of 6 bases from V and 5 bases from J, the junction contained 9 bases not matched to a gene. The CDR3 has 15 residues. The germline CDR1 and CDR2 sequences are SNHLY and FYNNEI. CDR3 DNA sequence: TGTGCCAGCAGCTTTAGCGGGAGTACTCGAGATACGCAGTATTTT. Translated: CASSFSGSTRDTQYF.

The DNA for the CDR3 is TGTGCCAGCACGGTTGCGGGAGTGGACACGCAGTATTTT. This encodes CASTVAGVDTQYF. The rearrangement joins TRBV2 to TRBJ2-3; 7 nucleotides agree with TRBD2. The CDR3 loop spans 13 amino acids. J was trimmed by 9 bases and V by 7 bases; bases with no gene match: 10. Germline values: CDR1 SNHLY, CDR2 FYNNEI.

The chain recombines TRBV11-2 with TRBJ2-1; 12 bases align to TRBD2. J lost 10 bases, V lost 5 bases, and 12 bases had no gene match. This CDR3 comprises 16 residues. CDR1 is SGHAT and CDR2 is FQNNGV in the germline V gene. DNA for the CDR3: TGTGCCAGCAGCCCGAGAGGGCTAGCGGGAGGGAGCGAGCAGTTCTTC. Protein: CASSPRGLAGGSEQFF.

The rearrangement uses TRBV27 and TRBJ1-5; TRBD1 matches at 10 bases. Germline V gene sequence: CDR1 MNHEY, CDR2 SMNVEV (reference sequence). This CDR3 contains 16 residues. Trimming at V came to 7 bases and at J to 0 bases, leaving 6 bases not matched to a gene. CDR3 bases: TGTGCCAGCACAAGGACAGGGGGTATTAGCAATCAGCCCCAGCATTTT. Amino acid sequence: CASTRTGGISNQPQHF.

Concerning this clone: This same CDR3 is encoded by further DNA sequences in the sample. V gene TRBV6-2 or TRBV6-3 combines with J gene TRBJ1-5; a possible D gene is TRBD1 (5 bases). Trimming cost V 0 bases and J 6 bases, with 6 bases left between them. This CDR3 has 13 residues. Per the germline V gene, CDR1 is MNHEY and CDR2 is SVGEGT. CDR3 DNA: TGTGCCAGCAGTTACTCAGGGGTTCAGCCCCAGCATTTT. Its translation: CASSYSGVQPQHF.

CDR3 DNA: TGCGCCAGCAGCTTGGCGGTCTCAGGGGGTGAGCAGTTCTTC. Translation: CASSLAVSGGEQFF. The chain links TRBV5-1 to TRBJ2-1, with TRBD1 matching 7 bases. The CDR3 has 14 amino acids. The V and J ends lost 0 bases and 9 bases, in that order; junction bases with no gene match: 6. CDR1 and CDR2 from the germline V gene are SGHRS and YFSETQ.

The chain is built from TRBV7-2 and TRBJ2-1; maybe TRBD1 (6 bases). V was shortened by 5 bases and J by 5 bases, with 13 bases between the two germline ends. This CDR3 region has 14 residues. The germline V gene encodes CDR1 SGHTA and CDR2 FQGNSA. The CDR3 here is CASSHGQPNNEQFF. For the CDR3, the DNA is TGTGCCAGCAGCCACGGACAGCCTAACAATGAGCAGTTCTTC.

This clone occurred once. V usage is TRBV18 and J usage is TRBJ1-2; tentative D call: TRBD1 (5 bases). Trimming cost V 1 base and J 9 bases, with 9 bases left between them. Germline CDR1 KGHSH, CDR2 LQKENI. The length of the CDR3 is 12 residues. CDR3 sequence (DNA): TGTGCCAGCTCACCACGGGGGGTCAGCTACACCTTC. Residues: CASSPRGVSYTF.

This clone occurred a few times. The chain recombines TRBV30 with TRBJ2-1; 9 bases are a match to TRBD2. V lost 0 bases to trimming and J lost 9 bases; unmatched junction nucleotides: 12. Germline values: CDR1 GTSNPN, CDR2 SVGIG (reference sequence). This CDR3 contains 16 residues. The CDR3 is CAWSVLAGSWGGEQFF. CDR3 sequence (DNA): TGTGCCTGGAGTGTCCTAGCGGGGAGTTGGGGCGGTGAGCAGTTCTTC.

The chain couples TRBV10-3 to TRBJ1-1; 9 bases map to TRBD1. V lost 0 bases to trimming and J lost 10 bases; unmatched junction nucleotides: 3. Germline values: CDR1 ENHRY, CDR2 SYGVKD. The CDR3 has 13 amino acids. CDR3 loop: CAISESEDRGAFF. The CDR3 DNA is TGTGCCATCAGTGAGTCGGAGGACAGGGGAGCTTTCTTT.

This rearrangement joins TRBV7-2 to TRBJ2-3; D might be TRBD1 (5 bases). From germline, CDR1 is SGHTA and CDR2 FQGNSA. This CDR3 is built from 13 residues. V gave up 2 bases and J gave up 4 bases, with 7 bases separating them. The CDR3 sequence: CASSLSGSDTQYF. The CDR3 DNA is TGTGCCAGCAGCTTATCAGGGTCAGATACGCAGTATTTT.

The chain employs TRBV18 and TRBJ1-1, with D uncertain. CDR3 length equals 14 residues. V lost 1 base and J lost 6, with 12 bases in between. Looked up from germline, CDR1 is KGHSH and CDR2 is LQKENI. CDR3 coding DNA: TGTGCCAGCTCACCACTGAGTAGCACCTCTGAAGCTTTCTTT. Translating gives CASSPLSSTSEAFF.

The chain joins TRBV2 to TRBJ2-5; 10 bases agree with TRBD2. CDR1 and CDR2 from the germline V gene are SNHLY and FYNNEI. CDR3 size: 16 residues. V was pared by 0 bases and J by 3 bases, with 4 bases of the junction left unmatched. The CDR3 region is CASSEASGGTEETQYF. The CDR3 bases are TGTGCCAGCAGTGAAGCTAGCGGGGGGACCGAAGAGACCCAGTACTTC. The whole variable domain, filled in from reference TRBV2 and TRBJ2-5, reads EPEVTQTPSHQVTQMGQEVILRCVPISNHLYFYWYRQILGQKVEFLVSFYNNEISEKSEIFDDQFSVERPDGSNFTLKIRSTKLEDSAMYFCASSEASGGTEETQYFGPGTRLLVL.

The chain is built from TRBV5-5 and TRBJ2-6; D unclear. The CDR3 spans 16 residues. Trimming cost V 0 bases and J 0 bases, with 7 bases left between them. Germline values: CDR1 SGHKS, CDR2 YYEKEE (reference sequence). The CDR3 sequence: CASSLGGNSGANVLTF. The CDR3 region has the DNA TGTGCCAGCAGCTTGGGCGGTAACTCTGGGGCCAACGTCCTGACTTTC.